By sample share, the clone carrying this TCR beta chain is large. This sample is part of a study of technical replicates of blood from several donors. Germline trimming cut 7 bases from V and 5 bases from J; bases unmatched to any gene: 11. The CDR3 runs to 15 residues. Germline lookup yields CDR1 MDHEN and CDR2 SYDVKM. The protocol was immunoSEQ multiplex PCR, while the TCRdb copy is restricted to in-frame clones and leaves out a portion. This sample yields about 14,000 clones, of which around 83% are seen a single time; around 12% belongs to the top ten. Sequenced sample: PBMCs. The chain links TRBV28 to TRBJ2-5; 9 nucleotides agree with TRBD2. The sequence derives from a human donor in good health. DNA for the CDR3: TGTGCCAGCACCGCAGGGCGGGAGGGGGGGGAGACCCAGTACTTC. Protein product: CASTAGREGGETQYF.